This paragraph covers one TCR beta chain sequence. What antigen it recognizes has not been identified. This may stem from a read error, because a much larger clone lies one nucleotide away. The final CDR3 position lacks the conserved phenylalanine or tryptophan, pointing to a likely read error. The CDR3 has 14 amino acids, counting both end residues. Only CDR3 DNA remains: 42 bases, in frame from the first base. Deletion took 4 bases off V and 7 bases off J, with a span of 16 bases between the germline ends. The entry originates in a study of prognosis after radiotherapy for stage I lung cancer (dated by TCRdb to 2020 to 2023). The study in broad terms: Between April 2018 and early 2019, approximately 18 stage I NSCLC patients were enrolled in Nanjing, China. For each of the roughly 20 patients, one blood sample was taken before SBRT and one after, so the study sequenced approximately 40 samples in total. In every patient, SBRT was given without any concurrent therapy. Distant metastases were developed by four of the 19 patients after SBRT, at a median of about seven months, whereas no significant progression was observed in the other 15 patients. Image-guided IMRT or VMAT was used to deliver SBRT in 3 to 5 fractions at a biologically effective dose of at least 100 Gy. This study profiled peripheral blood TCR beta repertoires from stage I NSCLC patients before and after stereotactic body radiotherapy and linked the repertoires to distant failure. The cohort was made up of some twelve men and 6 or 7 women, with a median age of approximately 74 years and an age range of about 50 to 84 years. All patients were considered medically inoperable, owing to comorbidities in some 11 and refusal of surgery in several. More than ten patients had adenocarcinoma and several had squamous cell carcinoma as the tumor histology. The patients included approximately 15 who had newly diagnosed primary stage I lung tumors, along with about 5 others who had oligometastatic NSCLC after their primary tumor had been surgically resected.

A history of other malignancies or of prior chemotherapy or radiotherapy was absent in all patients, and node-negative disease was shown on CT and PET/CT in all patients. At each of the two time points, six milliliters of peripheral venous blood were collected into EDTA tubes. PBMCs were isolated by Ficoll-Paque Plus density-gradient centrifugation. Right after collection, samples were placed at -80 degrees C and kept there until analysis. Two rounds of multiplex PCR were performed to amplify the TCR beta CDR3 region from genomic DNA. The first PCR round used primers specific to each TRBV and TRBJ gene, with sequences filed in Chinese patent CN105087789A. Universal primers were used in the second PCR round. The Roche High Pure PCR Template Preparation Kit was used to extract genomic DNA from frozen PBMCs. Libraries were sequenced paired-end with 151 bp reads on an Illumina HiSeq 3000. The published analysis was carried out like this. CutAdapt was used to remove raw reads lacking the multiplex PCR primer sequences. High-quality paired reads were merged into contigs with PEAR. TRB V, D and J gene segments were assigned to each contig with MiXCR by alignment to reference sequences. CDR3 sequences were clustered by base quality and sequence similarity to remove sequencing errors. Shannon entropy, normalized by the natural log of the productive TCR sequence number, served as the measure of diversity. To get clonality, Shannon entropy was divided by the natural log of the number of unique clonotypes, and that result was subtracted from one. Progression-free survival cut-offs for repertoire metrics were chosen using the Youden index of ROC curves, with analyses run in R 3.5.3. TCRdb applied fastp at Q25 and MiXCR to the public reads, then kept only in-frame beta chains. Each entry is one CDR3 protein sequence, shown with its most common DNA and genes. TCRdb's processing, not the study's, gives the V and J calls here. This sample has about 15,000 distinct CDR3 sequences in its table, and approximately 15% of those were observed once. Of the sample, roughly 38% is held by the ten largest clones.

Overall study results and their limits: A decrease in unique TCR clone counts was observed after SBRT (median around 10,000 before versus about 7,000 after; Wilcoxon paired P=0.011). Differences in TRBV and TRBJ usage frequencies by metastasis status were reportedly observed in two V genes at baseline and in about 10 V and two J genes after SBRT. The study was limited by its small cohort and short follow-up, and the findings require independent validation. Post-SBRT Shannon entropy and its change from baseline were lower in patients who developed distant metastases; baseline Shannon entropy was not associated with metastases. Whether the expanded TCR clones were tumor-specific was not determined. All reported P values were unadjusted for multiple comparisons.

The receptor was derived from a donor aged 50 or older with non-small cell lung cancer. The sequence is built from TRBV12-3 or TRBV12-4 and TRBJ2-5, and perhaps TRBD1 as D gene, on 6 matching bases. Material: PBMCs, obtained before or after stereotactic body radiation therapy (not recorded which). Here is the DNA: TGTGCCAGCAGTTCCTCCTTGACAGGATGGACCCAGTACCTC. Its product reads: CASSSSLTGWTQYL.